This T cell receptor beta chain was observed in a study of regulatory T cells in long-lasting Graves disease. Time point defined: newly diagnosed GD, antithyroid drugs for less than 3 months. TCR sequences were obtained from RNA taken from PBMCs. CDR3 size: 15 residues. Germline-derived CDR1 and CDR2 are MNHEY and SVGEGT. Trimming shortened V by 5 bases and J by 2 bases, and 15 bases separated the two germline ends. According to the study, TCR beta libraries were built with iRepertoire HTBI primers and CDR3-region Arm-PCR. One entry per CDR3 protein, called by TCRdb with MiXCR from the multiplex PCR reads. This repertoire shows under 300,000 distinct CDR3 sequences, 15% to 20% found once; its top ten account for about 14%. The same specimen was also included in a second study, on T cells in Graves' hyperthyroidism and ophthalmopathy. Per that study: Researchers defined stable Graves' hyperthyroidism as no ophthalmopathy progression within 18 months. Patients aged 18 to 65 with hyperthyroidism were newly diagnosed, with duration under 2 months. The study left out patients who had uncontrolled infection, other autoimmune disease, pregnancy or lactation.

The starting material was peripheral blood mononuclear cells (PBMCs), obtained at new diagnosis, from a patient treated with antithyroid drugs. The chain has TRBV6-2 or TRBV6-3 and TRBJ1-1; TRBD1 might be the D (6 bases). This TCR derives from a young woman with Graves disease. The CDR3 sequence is CASSSIRDTNTEAFF. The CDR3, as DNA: TGTGCCAGCAGTAGCATCCGGGACACTAACACTGAAGCTTTCTTT.